This TCR beta chain was documented in a study of regulatory T cells in long-lasting Graves disease. The overall study: Persistent cases took antithyroid drugs over 5 years and stayed TSH receptor antibody positive.

This clonotype was recorded many times. What it binds is not known. The time point was: persistent/refractory GD, antithyroid drugs over 5 years with positive TRAb. PBMCs provided the RNA from which the TCR library was made. It was American Thyroid Association guidelines that determined Graves' disease diagnosis. General observations from the study: TRBV28, TRBJ1-2 and TRBJ2-5 emerged as the favored segments in persistent disease. Small numbers of samples may have cut accuracy.

This CDR3 spans 15 amino acids. V was pared by 0 bases and J by 4 bases, with 3 bases of the junction left unmatched. TCR beta libraries were built with iRepertoire HTBI primers and Arm-PCR of CDR3 regions. TCRdb recomputed calls from the multiplex PCR reads with MiXCR, one row per CDR3 protein. The data show some 300,000 distinct CDR3 sequences, 22% seen once. The source material was peripheral blood mononuclear cells (PBMCs), sampled when the disease was refractory, from a patient treated with antithyroid drugs. The chain links TRBV12-3 or TRBV12-4 to TRBJ2-5, with 9 positions matching TRBD2. This TCR derives from a female donor with Graves disease. The CDR3 DNA follows: TGTGCCAGCAGTTTAGCTGGAGCGGGGGGAGAGACCCAGTACTTC. Translating it yields CASSLAGAGGETQYF.